The 8 T cell receptor beta chains reported below all come from one sample, sequenced in a study of blood T cell repertoires in COVID-19. The protocol was immunoSEQ multiplex PCR, while the TCRdb copy is restricted to in-frame clones and leaves out a portion. This repertoire shows 95,000 or so clones, 79% found once; its top ten account for about a sixth. The sequencing sample was made of peripheral blood. These receptor sequences come from a woman over 75 with active or convalescent COVID-19.

V gene TRBV27 combines with J gene TRBJ2-1, with 8 bases that match TRBD1. Trimming took 6 bases from V and 6 from J; bases not matched to a gene: 4. Germline loops: CDR1 MNHEY, CDR2 SMNVEV (reference sequence). There are 13 residues in the CDR3. DNA of the CDR3: TGTGCCAGCAGAACTACAGGGGGCAATGAGCAGTTCTTC. It translates to CASRTTGGNEQFF.

This clone has only a few counts. The chain combines TRBV1 with TRBJ1-2. TRBV1 is classified as a pseudogene. The CDR3 spans 20 residues. CDR3 protein: CTSSQEVGVPGRSVNYGYTF. As DNA, the CDR3 is TGCACCAGCAGCCAAGAGGTAGGTGTGCCAGGGAGGTCCGTTAACTATGGCTACACCTTC.

The V and J genes are TRBV11-2 and TRBJ2-7; TRBD1 agrees at 8 bases. The CDR3 totals 15 residues. J gave up 2 bases and V 4 bases, and 7 bases lay outside the gene matches. CDR1 and CDR2 (germline): SGHAT, FQNNGV. CDR3 amino acids: CASSSRQGSPYEQYF. For the CDR3, the DNA is TGTGCCAGCAGCTCCAGACAGGGGAGTCCCTACGAGCAGTACTTC.

The chain recombines TRBV3-1 (or the pseudogene TRBV3-2) with TRBJ1-2; TRBD1 aligns across 8 bases. Germline loops: CDR1 LGHDT, CDR2 YNNKEL (reference sequence). The length of the CDR3 is 18 residues. The V gene end was trimmed by 1 base and the J gene end by 3 bases; junction bases not matched to a gene: 13. DNA of the CDR3: TGTGCCAGCAGCCAAGGTTCAGGGGGCGCGTATCTGGACTATGGCTACACCTTC. This sequence encodes CASSQGSGGAYLDYGYTF.

The count of this clone is one. The rearrangement links TRBV10-2 to TRBJ2-7; TRBD1 aligns across 7 bases. The CDR3 totals 13 residues. The germline CDR1 and CDR2 sequences are WSHSY and SAAADI. V lost 5 bases to trimming and J lost 8 bases; unmatched junction nucleotides: 9. Here the CDR3 reads CASSIGQAMKQYF. CDR3 DNA sequence: TGCGCCAGCAGTATAGGACAGGCCATGAAGCAGTACTTC.

The V call is TRBV6-2 or TRBV6-3, the J call TRBJ2-7, with 10 bases lining up with TRBD2. Germline loops: CDR1 MNHEY, CDR2 SVGEGT. The CDR3 runs to 19 residues. J gave up 6 bases and V 5 bases, and 22 bases lay outside the gene matches. The DNA for the CDR3 is TGTGCCAGCAGTCCCGACGCCTGGACTAGCGGCCTCCTCGCGGGCGAGCAGTACTTC. Translating it yields CASSPDAWTSGLLAGEQYF.

The CDR3 loop is CSVESRLAGSYF. The CDR3 coding sequence is TGCAGCGTTGAGTCGCGACTAGCGGGCTCGTATTTT. The gene calls are TRBV29-1 and TRBJ2-3, with 10 bases lining up with TRBD2. The CDR3 has 12 amino acids. V gave up 3 bases and J gave up 14 bases; unmatched junction bases: 8. CDR1 and CDR2 (germline): SQVTM, ANQGSEA.

As to this clone: The junction departs from the called germline gene at one end, perhaps through a read error. The chain combines TRBV5-1 with TRBJ2-7; 9 nucleotides agree with TRBD1. The CDR3 loop spans 15 amino acids. Germline V CDR1 and CDR2: SGHRS, YFSETQ. CDR3 bases: TGTGCCAGCAGCTTGGAACAGGGGGCGCGTAAAGAGCAGTACTTC. Translated: CASSLEQGARKEQYF. Supplemented by reference TRBV5-1 and TRBJ2-7, the full variable domain reads KAGVTQTPRYLIKTRGQQVTLSCSPISGHRSVSWYQQTPGQGLQFLFEYFSETQRNKGNFPGRFSGRQFSNSRSEMNVSTLELGDSALYLCASSLEQGARKEQYFGPGTRLTVT.